This T cell receptor beta chain was obtained from a study of blood T cells in healthy people across ages. This clonotype was counted once. Alongside a J-beta primer mix, a sample-barcoded 5' primer served in a second PCR lasting about 7 to 12 cycles. One entry per CDR3 protein results from TCRdb running MiXCR on the 5' RACE reads. The table shows around 580,000 distinct CDR3 sequences, with 47% occurring only once. The CDR3 spans 14 residues. The ends lost 6 bases at V and 6 bases at J; junction bases unmatched: 8. The germline V gene has CDR1 ENHRY and CDR2 SYGVKD. This receptor was identified in a man older than 75 in good health. The J gene is TRBJ1-2, the V gene TRBV10-3; the match to TRBD1 covers 9 bases. The specimen sequenced was blood. CDR3 loop: CAIRRTGDIDGYTF. The CDR3 coding sequence is TGTGCCATCAGGAGGACAGGGGATATCGATGGCTACACCTTC.